The entry that follows covers one T cell receptor (beta chain) sequence. Its cognate antigen has yet to be identified. No much larger clonotype is one base removed from it; base qualities were not supplied. This specimen belongs to a study of Ad26.COV2.S vaccination and SARS-CoV-2 variants (TCRdb year 2021). Background on the whole study: Donors in the vaccine arm were drawn from COV1001, a multicentre, randomized, double-blind, placebo-controlled phase I-IIa trial testing Ad26.COV2.S in healthy adults. Ad26.COV2.S was given intramuscularly at 5x10^10 or 1x10^11 viral particles, as a single shot or as two shots 56 days apart. TCRbeta repertoire sequencing was used to assess the specificity and breadth of SARS-CoV-2-reactive T cell receptors after Ad26.COV2.S vaccination. A total of some 30 samples were included in the TCR-sequenced set, comprising roughly 19 Ad26.COV2.S vaccine recipients, 5 placebo recipients and 8 SARS-CoV-2 convalescent individuals. Participants in the trial were split at random into five groups of five each, receiving low-dose or high-dose Ad26.COV2.S once or twice, or else placebo on both occasions. Investigators did not know the trial group allocation while performing experiments and assessing outcomes.

The treatment or condition label corresponds to: 15 to 20 received Ad26.COV2.S at low or high dose, single or two shots; roughly 5 received placebo; per-sample allocation not given. Repertoires of vaccine and placebo recipients were sequenced from samples taken on day 63 after the first injection. Cohort 1b enrolled roughly 25 adults aged 18-55 years at a single site in Boston, USA, between 29 July and 7 August 2020. As a vaccine, Ad26.COV2.S was a replication-incompetent adenovirus type 26 vector that expressed a prefusion-stabilized SARS-CoV-2 spike protein derived from the original Wuhan strain. TCRbeta CDR3 regions were sequenced with the immunoSEQ Assay. After extraction, genomic DNA underwent amplification by bias-controlled multiplex PCR, followed by high-throughput sequencing. In the original analysis: To quantify the absolute abundance of each unique TCRbeta CDR3 region, sequences were collapsed and filtered. T cell fraction was estimated by normalizing TCRbeta template counts to usable DNA, with usable DNA measured through amplification of reference genes found in all nucleated cells. Repertoire TCRs were annotated as SARS-CoV-2-specific by exact matching of V gene, CDR3 amino acid sequence and J gene to a known reactive TCR set. The reference SARS-CoV-2 TCR set came from MIRA and was filtered for enrichment in COVID-19-positive ImmuneCODE repertoires, removing public or cross-reactive TCRs. Using the MIRA antigens, annotated TCRs were further analysed by specific ORF or by position within an ORF. Breadth was defined as annotated unique rearrangements over total unique productive rearrangements; depth was the summed frequency of those rearrangements. Two-sided Wilcoxon rank-sum tests were used to compare TCR breadth between groups. TCRdb stores this immuneACCESS table with in-frame sequences only. Part of the clones is absent; in the studies checked, under half of the shortfall reflects unresolved V genes, and no reason is known for the rest. Clone size and the V and J calls come from that table; the DNA yielded D and trimming. The sample profile shows around 320,000 clones; approximately 86% of them were found once. Jointly, the top ten make up roughly 2.1% of the sample.

Results and caveats for the whole study, not just this receptor: Substantial breadth of spike-specific CD8+ and CD4+ T cell responses was reported after vaccination. Spike-specific TCR breadth was higher in Ad26.COV2.S recipients than in placebo recipients (P = 0.0014). Vaccine and placebo recipients had similar non-spike TCR breadth, a finding consistent with the vaccine containing only spike. According to the authors, total T cell responses may have been underestimated by the TCR breadth and depth analyses. The study lacked the statistical power to compare responses across vaccine doses or regimens.

From the cysteine up to the phenylalanine, the CDR3 has a length of 16 residues. Here the CDR3 DNA is all that survives: 48 bases in frame from base 1. From a lookup of the germline V gene, CDR1 and CDR2 are SGHDT and YYEEEE. V loses 6 bases, J loses 4 bases, and the germline ends lie 22 bases apart. The sample consisted of peripheral blood, taken in a trial of Ad26.COV2.S vaccine versus placebo. The TCR sequence derives from a person aged 18-60 years who received the Ad26.COV2.S COVID-19 vaccine or a placebo. The chain is made from TRBV5-6 and TRBJ2-5; the D gene is perhaps TRBD2, from 7 matching bases. The CDR3 here reads CASTAYKGGRRETQYF. DNA sequence: TGTGCCAGCACCGCCTACAAGGGGGGGCGGAGAGAGACCCAGTACTTC.